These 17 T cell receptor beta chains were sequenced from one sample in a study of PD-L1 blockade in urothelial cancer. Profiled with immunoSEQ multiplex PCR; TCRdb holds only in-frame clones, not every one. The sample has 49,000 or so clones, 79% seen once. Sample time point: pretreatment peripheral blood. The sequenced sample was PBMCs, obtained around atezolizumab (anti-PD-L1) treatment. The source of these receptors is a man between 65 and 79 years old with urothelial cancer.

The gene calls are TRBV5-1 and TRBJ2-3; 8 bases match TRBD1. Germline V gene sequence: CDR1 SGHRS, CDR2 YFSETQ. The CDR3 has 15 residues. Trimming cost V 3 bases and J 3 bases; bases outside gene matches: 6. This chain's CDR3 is CASSSGQGWTDTQYF. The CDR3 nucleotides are TGCGCCAGCAGCTCCGGACAGGGATGGACAGATACGCAGTATTTT.

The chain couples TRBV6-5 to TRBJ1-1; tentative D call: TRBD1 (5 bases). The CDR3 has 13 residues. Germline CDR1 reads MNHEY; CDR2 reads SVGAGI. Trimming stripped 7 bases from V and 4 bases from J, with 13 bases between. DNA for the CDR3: TGTGCCAGCACCCCGGGGGGGGGCACTGAAGCTTTCTTT. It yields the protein CASTPGGGTEAFF.

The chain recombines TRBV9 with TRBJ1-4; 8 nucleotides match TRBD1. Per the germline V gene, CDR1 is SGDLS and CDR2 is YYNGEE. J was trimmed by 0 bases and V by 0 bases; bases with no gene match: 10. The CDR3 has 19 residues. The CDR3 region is CASSVEWNRGRATNEKLFF. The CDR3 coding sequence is TGTGCCAGCAGCGTAGAATGGAACAGGGGGAGGGCAACTAATGAAAAACTGTTTTTT.

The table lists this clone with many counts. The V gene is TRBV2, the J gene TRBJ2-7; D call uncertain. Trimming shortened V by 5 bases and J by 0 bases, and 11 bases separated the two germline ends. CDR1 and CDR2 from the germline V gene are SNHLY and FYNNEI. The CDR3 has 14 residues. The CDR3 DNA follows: TGTGCCAGCAGTTTACAGATGAGCTCCTACGAGCAGTACTTC. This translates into CASSLQMSSYEQYF.

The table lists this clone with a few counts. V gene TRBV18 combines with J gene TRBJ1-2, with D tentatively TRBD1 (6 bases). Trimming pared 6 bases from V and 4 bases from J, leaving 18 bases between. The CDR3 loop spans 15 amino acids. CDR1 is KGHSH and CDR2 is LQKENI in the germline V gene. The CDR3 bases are TGTGCCAGCTCCCCAGAGGGATCCAGGGGCTATGGCTACACCTTC. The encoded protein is CASSPEGSRGYGYTF. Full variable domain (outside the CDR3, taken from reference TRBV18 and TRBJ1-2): NAGVMQNPRHLVRRRGQEARLRCSPMKGHSHVYWYRQLPEEGLKFMVYLQKENIIDESGMPKERFSAEFPKEGPSILRIQQVVRGDSAAYFCASSPEGSRGYGYTFGSGTRLTVV.

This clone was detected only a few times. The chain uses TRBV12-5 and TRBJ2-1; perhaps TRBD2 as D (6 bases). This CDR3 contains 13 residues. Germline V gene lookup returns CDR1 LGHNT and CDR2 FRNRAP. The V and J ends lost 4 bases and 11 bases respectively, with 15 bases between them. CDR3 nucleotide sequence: TGTGCTAGTGGTTCCAGTTTACGGGGGAAGCAGTTCTTC. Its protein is CASGSSLRGKQFF.

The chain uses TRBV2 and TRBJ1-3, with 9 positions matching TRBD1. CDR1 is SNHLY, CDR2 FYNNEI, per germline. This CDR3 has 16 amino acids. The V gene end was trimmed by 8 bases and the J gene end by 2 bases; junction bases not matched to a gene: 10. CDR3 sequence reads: CASESGTGLTGNTIYF. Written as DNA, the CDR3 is TGTGCCAGCGAATCCGGGACAGGGTTGACTGGAAACACCATATATTTT.

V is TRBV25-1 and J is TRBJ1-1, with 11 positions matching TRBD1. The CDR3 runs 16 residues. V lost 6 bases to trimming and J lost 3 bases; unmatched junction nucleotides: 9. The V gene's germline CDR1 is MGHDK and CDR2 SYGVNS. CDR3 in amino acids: CASRGQGAFLDTEAFF. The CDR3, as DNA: TGTGCCAGCAGAGGACAGGGGGCGTTTTTGGACACTGAAGCTTTCTTT.

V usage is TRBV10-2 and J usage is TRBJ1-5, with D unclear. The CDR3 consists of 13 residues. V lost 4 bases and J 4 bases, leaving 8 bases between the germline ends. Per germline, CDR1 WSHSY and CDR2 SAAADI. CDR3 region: CASSGSGNQPQHF. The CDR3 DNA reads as TGCGCCAGCAGTGGATCGGGGAATCAGCCCCAGCATTTT.

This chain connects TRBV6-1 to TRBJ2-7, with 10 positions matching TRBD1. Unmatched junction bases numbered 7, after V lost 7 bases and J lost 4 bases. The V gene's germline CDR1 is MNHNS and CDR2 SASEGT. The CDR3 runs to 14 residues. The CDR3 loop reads CASTGTGDGYEQYF. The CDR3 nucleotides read TGTGCCAGCACTGGGACAGGGGACGGGTACGAGCAGTACTTC.

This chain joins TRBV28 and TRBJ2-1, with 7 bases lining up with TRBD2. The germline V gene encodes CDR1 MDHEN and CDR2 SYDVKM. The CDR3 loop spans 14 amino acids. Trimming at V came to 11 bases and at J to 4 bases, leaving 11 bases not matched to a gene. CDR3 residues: CASSGGDDYNEQFF. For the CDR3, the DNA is TGTGCCTCCTCGGGGGGAGACGATTACAATGAGCAGTTCTTC.

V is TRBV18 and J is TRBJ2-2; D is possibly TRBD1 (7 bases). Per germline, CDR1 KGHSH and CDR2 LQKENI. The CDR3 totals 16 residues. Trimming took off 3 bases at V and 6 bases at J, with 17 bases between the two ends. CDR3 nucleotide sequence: TGTGCCAGCTCACCGTGGGCAGGGGGACTCTCCGGGGAGCTGTTTTTT. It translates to CASSPWAGGLSGELFF. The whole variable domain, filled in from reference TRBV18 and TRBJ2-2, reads NAGVMQNPRHLVRRRGQEARLRCSPMKGHSHVYWYRQLPEEGLKFMVYLQKENIIDESGMPKERFSAEFPKEGPSILRIQQVVRGDSAAYFCASSPWAGGLSGELFFGEGSRLTVL.

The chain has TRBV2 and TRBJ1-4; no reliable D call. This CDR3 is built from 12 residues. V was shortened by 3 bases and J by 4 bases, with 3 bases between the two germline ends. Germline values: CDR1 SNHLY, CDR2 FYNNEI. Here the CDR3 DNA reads TGTGCCAGCAGTGATCTTAATGAAAAACTGTTTTTT. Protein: CASSDLNEKLFF. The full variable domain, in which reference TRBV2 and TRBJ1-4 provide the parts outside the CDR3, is EPEVTQTPSHQVTQMGQEVILRCVPISNHLYFYWYRQILGQKVEFLVSFYNNEISEKSEIFDDQFSVERPDGSNFTLKIRSTKLEDSAMYFCASSDLNEKLFFGSGTQLSVL.

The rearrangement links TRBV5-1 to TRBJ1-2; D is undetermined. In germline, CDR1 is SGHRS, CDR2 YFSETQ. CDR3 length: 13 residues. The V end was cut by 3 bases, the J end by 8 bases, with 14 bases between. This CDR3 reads CASSSSEAGGYTF. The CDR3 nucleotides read TGCGCCAGCAGCTCATCGGAGGCGGGGGGCTACACCTTC.

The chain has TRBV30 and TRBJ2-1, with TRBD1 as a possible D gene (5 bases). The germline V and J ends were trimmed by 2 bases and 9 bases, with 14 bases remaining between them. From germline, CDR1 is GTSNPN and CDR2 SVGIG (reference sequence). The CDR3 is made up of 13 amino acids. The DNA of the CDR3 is TGTGCCTGGAGTTTCGTAGGGGTGAGTGAGCAGTTCTTC. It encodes CAWSFVGVSEQFF.

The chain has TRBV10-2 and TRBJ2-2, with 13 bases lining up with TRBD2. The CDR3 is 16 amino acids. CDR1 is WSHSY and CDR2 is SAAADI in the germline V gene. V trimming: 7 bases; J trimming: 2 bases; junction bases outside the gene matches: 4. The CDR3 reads CASTGLAGVNTGELFF. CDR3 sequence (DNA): TGCGCCAGCACCGGACTAGCGGGAGTAAACACCGGGGAGCTGTTTTTT.

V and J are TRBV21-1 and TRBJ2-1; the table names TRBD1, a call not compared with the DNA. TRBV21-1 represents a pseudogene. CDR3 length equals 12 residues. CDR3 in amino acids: CASSKGFRRQFF. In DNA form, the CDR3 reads TGTGCCAGCAGCAAAGGTTTCAGGCGCCAGTTCTTC.